The sequence of this T cell receptor (beta chain) was determined in a study of T cell responses to AZD1222 COVID-19 vaccine (dated by TCRdb to the early 2020s). Describing the broader study: A total of under 250 trial participants underwent TCR sequencing, of whom roughly 210 had received two doses of AZD1222 and about 26 had received two doses of the MenACWY control vaccine. Trial participants were enrolled by age into subgroups of 18-55, 56-69 and 70-plus years, and roughly 150, 30 and 60 TCR-sequenced participants, respectively, were included in these subgroups.

The CDR3 regions of human TCRbeta chains were analyzed by immunosequencing. Concerning the study's data processing: Repertoire TCRs were checked for matches against a reference library of SARS-CoV-2-specific TCRs that had been generated using the MIRA antigen-specificity platform. Breadth meant the fraction of unique TCRs that were SARS-CoV-2-associated, whereas depth meant the fraction of total T cells that were SARS-CoV-2-associated. Each spike-specific TCR was assigned to its reactive spike region and to a CD4 or CD8 class using the MIRA data. Log10-transformed breadth and depth values were compared by one-way ANOVA with Sidak's multiple comparisons tests. TCRdb mirrors the immuneACCESS table, restricted to in-frame sequences. Some clones are absent from its copies; in checked studies, under half trace to an unresolved V gene, and the reason for the others is unknown. The DNA was the basis for D and trimming; V, J and clone size are from that table. This sample gives 20,000 or so clones in total; about four fifths of them show up just once. The top ten clones comprise 21% of the sample.

Overall study outcomes, separate from this receptor: After two AZD1222 doses, spike-specific TCR breadth and depth were significantly higher than at day 0 and than in MenACWY recipients. Nearly half of unique spike-specific TCRs reportedly recognized epitopes outside regions mutated in the B.1.351 and B.1.1.7 variants. The whole spike protein was spanned by vaccine-associated CD4 TCRs, and dominant responses were seen in regions 160-218 and 743-854. Most participants were white British and females outnumbered males, and the authors suggested that clonal diversity may have been underestimated. Conclusions about previously exposed vaccinees are limited because only a handful of AZD1222 recipients were SARS-CoV-2 seropositive at baseline. Because no day 14 peak-response samples were available, repertoires were characterized only after the peak T cell response. The 56-69-year group was small, and its depth increase did not reach significance, likely because of low power.

V is cut by 3 bases and J by 7 bases, and the space between the germline ends is 12 bases. The CDR3 contains 13 residues, cysteine and phenylalanine counted. Of all the DNA, just the CDR3 is kept, 39 bases in frame from base 1. CDR1 and CDR2, per the germline V gene, are ENHRY and SYGVKD. The time point label on this specimen signifies: about 28 days (+/-7) after the second vaccine dose. AZD1222 recipients with second doses at about 4 weeks or about 12 weeks were pooled, because spike-specific TCR depth and breadth did not differ between schedules. Samples from vaccinated people were obtained from the UK trials COV001 and COV002, which included a single-blind randomized controlled phase 2/3 trial of AZD1222 (ChAdOx1 nCoV-19) in healthy adults. Trial participant PBMC samples were collected at day 0 and day 28 after the second dose for TCRbeta chain sequencing. Concerning this clone itself: Its cognate antigen has yet to be identified. One base away there is no much larger clone; base qualities are not given.

This receptor chain uses TRBV10-3 and TRBJ1-2; the D gene is perhaps TRBD1, from 6 matching bases. The sequences come from peripheral blood, collected 28 days after the second AZD1222 dose. The sequence was collected from an adult who received the AZD1222 COVID-19 vaccine. The nucleotide sequence reads TGTGCCATCAGTGATGGTCAGGGGCGTGGCTACACCTTC. This encodes CAISDGQGRGYTF.